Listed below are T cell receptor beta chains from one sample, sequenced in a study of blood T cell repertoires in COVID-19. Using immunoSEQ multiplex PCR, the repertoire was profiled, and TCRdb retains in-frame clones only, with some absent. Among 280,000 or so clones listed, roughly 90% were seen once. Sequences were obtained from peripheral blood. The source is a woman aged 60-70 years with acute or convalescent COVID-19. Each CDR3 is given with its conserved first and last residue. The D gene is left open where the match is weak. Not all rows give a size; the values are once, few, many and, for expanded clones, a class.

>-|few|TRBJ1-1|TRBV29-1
TGCAGCGGGGCAGGGTGGGCAAACACTGAAGCTTTCTTT
CSGAGWANTEAFF
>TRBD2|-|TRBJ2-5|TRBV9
TGTGCCAGCAGCCTCGGACTAGCGGGAGTGGGGGTAGGAGAGACCCAGTACTTC
CASSLGLAGVGVGETQYF
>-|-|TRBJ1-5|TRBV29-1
TGCAGCGTTGAGGCGGCTCTGGGTCAGCCCCAGCATTTT
CSVEAALGQPQHF
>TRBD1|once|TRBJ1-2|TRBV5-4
TGTGCCAGCGGAGGACCCGGGACAGGGAACTATGGCTACACCTTC
CASGGPGTGNYGYTF
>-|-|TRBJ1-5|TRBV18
TGTGCCAGCTCACCGATGTCGACGGGGAGCAATCAGCCCCAGCATTTT
CASSPMSTGSNQPQHF
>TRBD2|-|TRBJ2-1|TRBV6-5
TGTGCCAGCAGCCTAACTAGCGGGAGCTACAATGAGCAGTTCTTC
CASSLTSGSYNEQFF
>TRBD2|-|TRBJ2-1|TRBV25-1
TGTGCCAGCAGCCCCCGGGGAGGGGTTAGAACCAATGAGCAGTTCTTC
CASSPRGGVRTNEQFF
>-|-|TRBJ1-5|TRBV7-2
TGTGCCAGCAGCTTAATAAGACAGGGCAATCAGCCCCAGCATTTT
CASSLIRQGNQPQHF
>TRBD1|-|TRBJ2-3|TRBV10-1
TGCGCCAGCAGTGAGGATGGCCCCGGACAGGGGACAGATACGCAGTATTTT
CASSEDGPGQGTDTQYF
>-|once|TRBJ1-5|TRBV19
TGTGCCAGTAGTGCTAACAGCAATCAGCCCCAGCATTTT
CASSANSNQPQHF
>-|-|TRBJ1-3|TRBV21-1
TGTGCCAGCAGCATTTCCGGGACAGGGGTAACAAACACCATATATTTT
CASSISGTGVTNTIYF
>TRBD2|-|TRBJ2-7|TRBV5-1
TGCGCCAGCAGCGCGGGACTAGCGGCGACCGAGCAGTACTTC
CASSAGLAATEQYF
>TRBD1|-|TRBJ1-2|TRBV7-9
TGTGCCAGCAGCCGTGGGACAGGGGGTAGGGGCTACACCTTC
CASSRGTGGRGYTF
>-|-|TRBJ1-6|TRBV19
TGTGCCAGTAGTCTTGACAGCGAGATTCGGGTATATAATTCACCCCTCCACTTT
CASSLDSEIRVYNSPLHF
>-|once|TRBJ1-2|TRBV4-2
TGTGCCAGCAGCCAACCCCGGGATTTCGGTGGCTACACCTTC
CASSQPRDFGGYTF
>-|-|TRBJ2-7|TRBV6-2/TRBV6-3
TGTGCCAGCAGTTACGATCCTAGCGACTCCTACGAGCAGTACTTC
CASSYDPSDSYEQYF
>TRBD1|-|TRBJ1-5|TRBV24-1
TGTGCCACCAGTGAGAGGGACAGTCGGCCCCAGCATTTT
CATSERDSRPQHF
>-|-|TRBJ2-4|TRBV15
TGTGCCACCAGCAGAGCCTTCACTGGAGACGGTCAGTACTTC
CATSRAFTGDGQYF
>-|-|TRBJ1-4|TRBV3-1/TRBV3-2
TGTGCCAGCAGCTTTTCGGGCAGGGGAGAAAAACTGTTTTTT
CASSFSGRGEKLFF
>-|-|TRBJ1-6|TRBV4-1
TGCGCCAGCAGGTCAGGGTTGAATTCACCCCTCCACTTT
CASRSGLNSPLHF
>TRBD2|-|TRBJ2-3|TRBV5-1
TGCGCCAGCAATCCCGGGACTAGCGGGGAGACGCAGTATTTT
CASNPGTSGETQYF
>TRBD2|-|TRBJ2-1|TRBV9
TGTGCCAGCAGCGTAGCGGGGGGGCATTCCGATGAGCAGTTCTTC
CASSVAGGHSDEQFF
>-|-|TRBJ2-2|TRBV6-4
TGTGCCAGCAGACCACAGGGTTCCGGGGAGCTGTTTTTT
CASRPQGSGELFF
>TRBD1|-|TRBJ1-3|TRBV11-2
TGTGCCAGCAGCTTAGGACAGGGGGTCTCTGGAAACACCATATATTTT
CASSLGQGVSGNTIYF
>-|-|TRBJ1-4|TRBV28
TGTGCCAGCAGTTGGGAGGAGGGGACGGGAACTAATGAAAAACTGTTTTTT
CASSWEEGTGTNEKLFF
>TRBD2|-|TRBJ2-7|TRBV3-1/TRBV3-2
TGTGCCAGCAGCCAAGTTACACTAGCGGGGCCTATGGATTACTACGAGCAGTACTTC
CASSQVTLAGPMDYYEQYF
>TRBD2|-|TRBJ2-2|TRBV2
TGTGCCAGCAGACTGCAGGGCGGGAGGGGCACCGGGGAGCTGTTTTTT
CASRLQGGRGTGELFF
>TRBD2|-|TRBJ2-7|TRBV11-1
TGTGCCAGCAGCTTGAAGCGGGAGGTCTCCTACGAGCAGTACTTC
CASSLKREVSYEQYF
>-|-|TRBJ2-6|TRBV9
TGTGCCAGCAGCGTAGCCCCAGCGTTACACTCTGGGGCCAACGTCCTGACTTTC
CASSVAPALHSGANVLTF
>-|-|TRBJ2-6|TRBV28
TGTGCCAGCAGGCCACAGCTGGCTGGGGCCAACGTCCTGACTTTC
CASRPQLAGANVLTF
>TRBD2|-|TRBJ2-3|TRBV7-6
TGTGCCAGCAGCTTACTAGCGGGAGGCCGGGGAGATACGCAGTATTTT
CASSLLAGGRGDTQYF
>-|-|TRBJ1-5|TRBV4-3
TGCGCCAGCAGCAGCGGGTGGGGTAGCAATCAGCCCCAGCATTTT
CASSSGWGSNQPQHF
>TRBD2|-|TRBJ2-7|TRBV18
TGTGCCAGCTCACCTTTCTTACTAGCGAGTGACGAGCAGTACTTC
CASSPFLLASDEQYF
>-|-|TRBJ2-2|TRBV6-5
TGTGCCAGCAGCCAGGGGAGGGACGGGGAGCTGTTTTTT
CASSQGRDGELFF
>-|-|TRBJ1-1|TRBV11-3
TGTGCCAGCAGCCGTGACAGGAGCACTGAAGCTTTCTTT
CASSRDRSTEAFF
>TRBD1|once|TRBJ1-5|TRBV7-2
TGTGCCAGCAGCTTAGCGGGCGGACAGGGAAGGCAGCCCCAGCATTTT
CASSLAGGQGRQPQHF
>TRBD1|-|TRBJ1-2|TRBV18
TGTGCCAGCTCACCAATTGGGCGGACAGGGGGCGACTATGGCTACACCTTC
CASSPIGRTGGDYGYTF
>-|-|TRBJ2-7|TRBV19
TGTGCCAGTAGACAGGCCGGTAGCTCCTACGAGCAGTACTTC
CASRQAGSSYEQYF
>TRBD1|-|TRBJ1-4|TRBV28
TGTGCCAGCAGTTTTACAGGGGCTTCGAGAAAACTGTTTTTT
CASSFTGASRKLFF
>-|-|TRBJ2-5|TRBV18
TGTGCCAGCTCACTCCCAGGTACAGAGACCCAGTACTTC
CASSLPGTETQYF
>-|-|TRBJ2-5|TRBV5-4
TGTGCCAGCAGCCCCCGGGACTTCCAAGAGACCCAGTACTTC
CASSPRDFQETQYF
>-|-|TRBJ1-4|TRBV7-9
TGTGCCAGCAGCCCAGGACCAGGGCTTAATGAAAAACTGTTTTTT
CASSPGPGLNEKLFF
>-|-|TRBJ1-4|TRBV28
TGTGCCGGCGCCCGGACAGTTAATGAAAAACTGTTTTTT
CAGARTVNEKLFF
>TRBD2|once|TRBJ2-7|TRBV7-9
TGTGCCAGCAGCTCCCTAGCGGGGGCATCCTACGAGCAGTACTTC
CASSSLAGASYEQYF
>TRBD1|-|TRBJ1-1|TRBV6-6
TGTGCCAGCGTATTAGAGTTGGGACAGGGGTACACTGAAGCTTTCTTT
CASVLELGQGYTEAFF
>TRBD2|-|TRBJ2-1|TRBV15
TGTGCCACCAGCAGAGTTGCGGGAGTCGTACATGAGCAGTTCTTC
CATSRVAGVVHEQFF
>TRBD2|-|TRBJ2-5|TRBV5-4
TGTGCCAGCAGCCGACGGACTAGCGGAGACTTGAAGACCCAGTACTTC
CASSRRTSGDLKTQYF
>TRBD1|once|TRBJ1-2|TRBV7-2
TGTGCCAGCAGCCTCGGGACAGACTATGGCTACACCTTC
CASSLGTDYGYTF
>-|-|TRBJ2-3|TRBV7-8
TGTGCCAGCAGCCGAGCGAGAAGGGGGAACACAGATACGCAGTATTTT
CASSRARRGNTDTQYF
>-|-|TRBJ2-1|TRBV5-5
TGTGCCAGCAGCTTGGTGGGGCAAAACTACAATGAGCAGTTCTTC
CASSLVGQNYNEQFF
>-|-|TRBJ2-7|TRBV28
TGTGCCAGCAGTTTTTCTGGGACACGGCCCGTCGAGCAGTACTTC
CASSFSGTRPVEQYF
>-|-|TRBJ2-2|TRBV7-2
TGTGCCAGCAGCAACCAGGGGATTCGCAGCGCCGGGGAGCTGTTTTTT
CASSNQGIRSAGELFF
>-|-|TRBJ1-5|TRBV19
TGTGCCAGTAGGCTAGCGGGACCGAATAGCAATCAGCCCCAGCATTTT
CASRLAGPNSNQPQHF